The 11 T cell receptor beta chains below come from one sample, sequenced in a study of blood T cells in healthy people across ages. Primed by a sample-barcoded 5' primer and a J-beta primer mix, a second PCR proceeded for about 7 to 11 cycles. TCRdb processed the 5' RACE reads anew with MiXCR; each CDR3 protein has one entry. The table has 650,000 to 1,000,000 distinct CDR3 sequences, about half seen once. The specimen sequenced was blood. All receptors come from an older man in good health.

This clonotype has ten or more counts. This chain connects TRBV3-1 to TRBJ2-7, with a weak D call TRBD1 (6 bases). There are 14 residues in the CDR3. The V gene's germline CDR1 is LGHDT and CDR2 YNNKEL (reference sequence). The germline V and J ends were trimmed by 3 bases and 0 bases, with 9 bases remaining between them. The CDR3 nucleotides read TGTGCCAGCAGCCACAGGGACAACTCCTACGAGCAGTACTTC. It yields the protein CASSHRDNSYEQYF.

This chain connects TRBV15 to TRBJ2-6; D gene unclear. V was clipped by 2 bases and J by 0 bases, with 5 bases between them. Per germline, CDR1 LNHNV and CDR2 YYDKDF (reference sequence). The CDR3 runs to 15 residues. The CDR3 is CATSRSRSGANVLTF. The DNA for the CDR3 is TGTGCCACCAGCAGATCTCGCTCTGGGGCCAACGTCCTGACTTTC.

The chain has TRBV15 and TRBJ1-1, with TRBD1 matching over 8 bases. Germline V CDR1 and CDR2: LNHNV, YYDKDF (reference sequence). Trimming removed 5 bases from V and 6 bases from J; junction bases left unmatched: 14. CDR3 length: 16 amino acids. CDR3 sequence (DNA): TGTGCCACCAGCCCAGGACAGGGAAGGAGATACCCTGAAGCTTTCTTT. This gives the protein CATSPGQGRRYPEAFF.

This clonotype appeared a few times. This chain links TRBV28 with TRBJ2-1; TRBD2 aligns across 10 bases. The CDR3 totals 16 residues. J lost 7 bases, V lost 6 bases, and 12 bases had no gene match. Germline V CDR1 and CDR2: MDHEN, SYDVKM. This chain's CDR3 is CASSRPGLAFSNEQFF. The DNA for the CDR3 is TGTGCCAGCAGCCGACCGGGACTAGCGTTTTCAAATGAGCAGTTCTTC.

V usage is TRBV28 and J usage is TRBJ2-2, with D maybe TRBD1 (6 bases). The CDR3 spans 14 residues. CDR1 MDHEN and CDR2 SYDVKM come from the germline V gene. V shed 6 bases and J shed 3 bases, with 11 bases lying between them. DNA for the CDR3: TGTGCCAGCAGCCCGGGACAAGACACCGGGGAGCTGTTTTTT. It codes for CASSPGQDTGELFF.

Notes on this clonotype: The junction shows a germline mismatch at one end, possibly a read error. The chain is built from TRBV7-9 and TRBJ1-2, with D hard to call. The CDR3 runs 13 residues. CDR1 is SEHNR, CDR2 FQNEAQ, per germline (reference sequence). In nucleotides, the CDR3 is TGTGCCAGCAGCCCTAATGAGGTCTATAGCTACACCTTC. It codes for CASSPNEVYSYTF. Filled out from reference TRBV7-9 and TRBJ1-2, the complete variable domain reads DTGVSQNPRHKITKRGQNVTFRCDPISEHNRLYWYRQTLGQGPEFLTYFQNEAQLEKSRLLSDRFSAERPKGSFSTLEIQRTEQGDSAMYLCASSPNEVYSYTFGSGTRLTVV.

V and J are TRBV3-1 and TRBJ1-2, with TRBD1 matching 8 bases. CDR1 and CDR2 from the germline V gene are LGHDT and YNNKEL (reference sequence). This CDR3 region has 15 residues. V shed 4 bases, J shed 7 bases, and the junction held 11 bases outside the gene matches. The CDR3 nucleotides read TGTGCCAGCAGCCCTTTATCACAGGGGGTGGCTGGCTACACCTTC. It codes for CASSPLSQGVAGYTF.

The table lists this clonotype with a few counts. The chain recombines TRBV7-3 with TRBJ2-1; TRBD1 agrees at 8 bases. V lost 4 bases and J lost 6; bases outside the gene matches: 8. The CDR3 totals 15 residues. Germline assignment: CDR1 SGHTA and CDR2 FQGTGA. In nucleotides, the CDR3 is TGTGCCAGCAGCTCCGGACAGGGCTTAAGCAATGAGCAGTTCTTC. It codes for CASSSGQGLSNEQFF. Supplemented by reference TRBV7-3 and TRBJ2-1, the full variable domain reads GAGVSQTPSNKVTEKGKYVELRCDPISGHTALYWYRQSLGQGPEFLIYFQGTGAADDSGLPNDRFFAVRPEGSVSTLKIQRTERGDSAVYLCASSSGQGLSNEQFFGPGTRLTVL.

With regard to this clonotype: A much larger clone differs from this one at a single base, so this may be a read error. The gene calls are TRBV12-3 or TRBV12-4 and TRBJ2-1; possible D gene TRBD1, 6 bases. The DNA end favors TRBJ2-7, so the J call may be wrong. This CDR3 region has 14 residues. The CDR3 coding sequence is TGTGCCAGCAGTTTAGAGGACAGTTACAATGAGCAGTACTTC. Translation gives CASSLEDSYNEQYF.

The DNA of the CDR3 is TGCAGCGTCGCTCAGGGGGGGACTAGCGGGAGTATGGAGACCCAGTACTTC. This translates into CSVAQGGTSGSMETQYF. The chain has TRBV29-1 and TRBJ2-5, with 14 bases matching TRBD2. There are 17 residues in the CDR3. Unmatched junction bases numbered 14, after V lost 6 bases and J lost 5 bases. Germline values: CDR1 SQVTM, CDR2 ANQGSEA.

This clonotype was picked up a small number of times. The rearrangement links TRBV14 to TRBJ2-7; a possible D gene is TRBD1 (5 bases). V was cut by 11 bases and J by 2 bases, with 19 bases left in between. Germline V gene data show CDR1 as SGHDN and CDR2 as FVKESK. The CDR3 loop spans 14 amino acids. The CDR3 protein is CAYFRTPFTYEQYF. CDR3 DNA sequence: TGTGCCTATTTTAGGACACCTTTTACCTACGAGCAGTACTTC. Complete variable domain (other parts from reference TRBV14 and TRBJ2-7): EAGVTQFPSHSVIEKGQTVTLRCDPISGHDNLYWYRRVMGKEIKFLLHFVKESKQDESGMPNNRFLAERTGGTYSTLKVQPAELEDSGVYFCAYFRTPFTYEQYFGPGTRLTVT.